Below are 12 T cell receptor beta chains sequenced from a single sample in a study of T cell changes during pregnancy in multiple sclerosis. This table comes from immunoSEQ multiplex PCR, and its TCRdb copy is limited to in-frame clones, with some not included. This table holds approximately 100,000 clones, about 91% found once. The source material was peripheral blood, sampled after pregnancy. These receptors came from a female donor in good health, enrolled as a control in a pregnancy study.

Here the CDR3 reads CASSFSTRTGSSYEQYF. The CDR3 DNA is TGCGCCAGCAGCTTTAGTACACGGACAGGGTCATCCTACGAGCAGTACTTC. The V and J genes are TRBV5-1 and TRBJ2-7, with 8 positions matching TRBD1. This CDR3 has 17 amino acids. CDR1 is SGHRS and CDR2 is YFSETQ in the germline V gene. V was pared by 2 bases and J by 1 base, with 11 bases of the junction left unmatched.

This chain connects TRBV10-3 to TRBJ2-5; 8 bases agree with TRBD2. This CDR3 is built from 15 residues. Germline values: CDR1 ENHRY, CDR2 SYGVKD. V was pared by 10 bases and J by 5 bases, with 15 bases of the junction left unmatched. The CDR3 nucleotides read TGTGCCACCAAAGCCCGGGAGGGAGGGCCGGAGACCCAGTACTTC. This codes for CATKAREGGPETQYF.

The gene calls are TRBV11-2 and TRBJ2-7; D remains unclear. This CDR3 is 12 amino acids long. V was pared by 4 bases and J by 4 bases, with 8 bases between. CDR1 and CDR2 (germline): SGHAT, FQNNGV. This chain's CDR3 is CASSSPSYEQYF. The CDR3 DNA is TGTGCCAGCAGCTCCCCGTCGTACGAGCAGTACTTC.

The table lists this clone with a few counts. This chain links TRBV5-5 with TRBJ1-2, with TRBD1 matching over 8 bases. V was pared by 5 bases and J by 6 bases, with 6 bases of the junction left unmatched. This CDR3 is built from 13 residues. Germline values: CDR1 SGHKS, CDR2 YYEKEE (reference sequence). For the CDR3, the DNA is TGTGCCAGCAGACCAGGACAGGGTCATGGCTACACCTTC. Amino acids: CASRPGQGHGYTF.

The chain recombines TRBV19 with TRBJ2-2, with TRBD2 matching 9 bases. CDR1 and CDR2 from the germline V gene are LNHDA and SQIVND (reference sequence). The CDR3 has 16 residues. V gave up 6 bases and J gave up 5 bases; unmatched junction bases: 10. CDR3: CASRIFSGSLTGELFF. The CDR3 region has the DNA TGTGCCAGTAGGATCTTTAGCGGGAGTCTGACCGGGGAGCTGTTTTTT.

This chain connects TRBV28 to TRBJ2-7; 7 bases agree with TRBD1. With 5 bases clipped from V and 3 bases from J, the junction kept 4 bases outside the gene matches. Germline-derived CDR1 and CDR2 are MDHEN and SYDVKM. This CDR3 has 13 residues. The CDR3 loop is CASSPTGNYEQYF. The CDR3 bases are TGTGCCAGCAGTCCGACAGGGAACTACGAGCAGTACTTC.

The chain carries TRBV19 and TRBJ2-2, with no clear D. V was shortened by 10 bases and J by 3 bases, with 15 bases between the two germline ends. The CDR3 contains 14 residues. The germline CDR1 and CDR2 sequences are LNHDA and SQIVND (reference sequence). The CDR3 protein is CATRIDTYTGELFF. CDR3 sequence (DNA): TGTGCCACCCGAATAGACACCTACACCGGGGAGCTGTTTTTT.

The chain couples TRBV5-4 to TRBJ1-1, with TRBD1 identical over 9 bases. The CDR3 has 15 amino acids. V shed 3 bases and J 1 base; nucleotides not matched to a gene: 4. In germline, CDR1 is SGHNT, CDR2 YYREEE (reference sequence). DNA for the CDR3: TGTGCCAGCAGCTCCTACAGGGGGCGGAACACTGAAGCTTTCTTT. Protein product: CASSSYRGRNTEAFF.

The chain recombines TRBV10-2 with TRBJ2-7; 8 positions match TRBD1. The V and J ends lost 8 bases and 1 base, in that order; junction bases with no gene match: 4. This CDR3 has 13 residues. The germline V gene has CDR1 WSHSY and CDR2 SAAADI. The CDR3 nucleotides read TGCGCCAGCGCGGGACAGGTTTCCTACGAGCAGTACTTC. Translation: CASAGQVSYEQYF.

This clone occurred once. This chain joins TRBV18 and TRBJ1-3, with D uncertain. The CDR3 loop spans 15 amino acids. CDR1 is KGHSH, CDR2 LQKENI, per germline. V lost 3 bases and J 0 bases, leaving 9 bases between the germline ends. The CDR3 region is CASSPPGFSGNTIYF. The CDR3 nucleotides are TGTGCCAGCTCACCTCCGGGGTTCTCTGGAAACACCATATATTTT. Full variable domain (missing parts from reference TRBV18 and TRBJ1-3): NAGVMQNPRHLVRRRGQEARLRCSPMKGHSHVYWYRQLPEEGLKFMVYLQKENIIDESGMPKERFSAEFPKEGPSILRIQQVVRGDSAAYFCASSPPGFSGNTIYFGEGSWLTVV.

The genes are TRBV4-1 and TRBJ2-1, with TRBD2 matching over 10 bases. V gave up 0 bases and J gave up 4 bases; unmatched junction bases: 9. The germline gives CDR1 MGHRA, CDR2 YSYEKL. The CDR3 has 18 residues. Written as DNA, the CDR3 is TGCGCCAGCAGCCAAGAACCTCCGGGACTAGCGATGTACAATGAGCAGTTCTTC. This translates into CASSQEPPGLAMYNEQFF.

The chain couples TRBV5-1 to TRBJ2-3; D not resolved. The CDR3 totals 16 residues. Germline V gene lookup returns CDR1 SGHRS and CDR2 YFSETQ. Between the trimmed V and J ends, which lost 1 base and 4 bases, there was a span of 16 bases. The CDR3 DNA sequence: TGCGCCAGCAGCTTGTTGGCCTCCGGCGGTTCAGATACGCAGTATTTT. It translates to CASSLLASGGSDTQYF.